This passage covers 24 T cell receptor beta chains from one sample sequenced in a study of radiotherapy plus CTLA-4 blockade in lung cancer. The method was immunoSEQ multiplex PCR; TCRdb's version includes in-frame clones alone and lacks a portion of them. The table shows tens of thousands of clones, with 70% to 85% occurring only once. Sequenced here: peripheral blood, sampled from a patient treated with radiotherapy plus ipilimumab. The receptors here all came from a human donor with non-small cell lung cancer who had a complete response to radiotherapy plus ipilimumab.

The chain couples TRBV11-2 to TRBJ1-5, with D unresolved. Trimming pared 5 bases from V and 2 bases from J, leaving 7 bases between. Germline CDR1 reads SGHAT; CDR2 reads FQNNGV. CDR3 length equals 13 residues. The CDR3 bases are TGTGCCAGCAGCATCCCCGGCAATCAGCCCCAGCATTTT. As protein: CASSIPGNQPQHF.

This clone showed up just once. The chain employs TRBV19 and TRBJ1-5, with 9 bases matching TRBD1. With 5 bases clipped from V and 3 bases from J, the junction kept 5 bases outside the gene matches. The CDR3 is made up of 15 amino acids. Germline V CDR1 and CDR2: LNHDA, SQIVND (reference sequence). The CDR3 protein is CASSQTGGNNQPQHF. The CDR3 region has the DNA TGTGCCAGTAGTCAGACAGGGGGTAACAATCAGCCCCAGCATTTT. The full variable domain, completed using reference TRBV19 and TRBJ1-5, is DGGITQSPKYLFRKEGQNVTLSCEQNLNHDAMYWYRQDPGQGLRLIYYSQIVNDFQKGDIAEGYSVSREKKESFPLTVTSAQKNPTAFYLCASSQTGGNNQPQHFGDGTRLSIL.

The chain uses TRBV10-3 and TRBJ1-1, with a weak D call TRBD1 (5 bases). CDR3 length equals 14 residues. V was cut by 2 bases and J by 2 bases, with 9 bases left in between. Germline lookup yields CDR1 ENHRY and CDR2 SYGVKD. The CDR3 reads CAISERQLNTEAFF. CDR3 nucleotide sequence: TGTGCCATCAGTGAGAGACAGCTAAACACTGAAGCTTTCTTT.

This chain connects TRBV29-1 to TRBJ2-3, with 8 bases lining up with TRBD2. Germline V gene lookup returns CDR1 SQVTM and CDR2 ANQGSEA. Trimming cost V 4 bases and J 4 bases; bases outside gene matches: 7. The CDR3 runs 14 residues. DNA for the CDR3: TGCAGCGTTGCCGGGGGGGTATCTTCAGATACGCAGTATTTT. Protein: CSVAGGVSSDTQYF.

J is TRBJ2-6 and V is TRBV2; D unclear. The V end lost 4 bases, the J end lost 0 bases, and 4 bases lay between the germline ends. This CDR3 has 14 amino acids. CDR1 and CDR2 from the germline V gene are SNHLY and FYNNEI. CDR3 bases: TGTGCCAGCAGTGCAAACTCTGGGGCCAACGTCCTGACTTTC. Encoded protein: CASSANSGANVLTF. Together with reference TRBV2 and TRBJ2-6, the CDR3 gives the full variable domain: EPEVTQTPSHQVTQMGQEVILRCVPISNHLYFYWYRQILGQKVEFLVSFYNNEISEKSEIFDDQFSVERPDGSNFTLKIRSTKLEDSAMYFCASSANSGANVLTFGAGSRLTVL.

The CDR3 sequence: CASSSRGEGWAFF. CDR3 nucleotide sequence: TGCGCCAGCAGCTCAAGGGGGGAGGGCTGGGCTTTCTTT. The V call is TRBV5-1, the J call TRBJ1-1; the D gene is possibly TRBD1 (6 bases). The V and J ends lost 3 bases and 11 bases respectively, with 17 bases between them. CDR1 is SGHRS and CDR2 is YFSETQ in the germline V gene. The CDR3 is 13 amino acids.

This clone was detected a few times. The chain carries TRBV2 and TRBJ2-7, with a possible D match to TRBD1 (6 bases). V lost 11 bases to trimming and J lost 0 bases, with 14 bases between them. CDR1 is SNHLY, CDR2 FYNNEI, per germline. This CDR3 has 13 residues. CDR3 amino acids: CALGDTNSYEQYF. In nucleotides, the CDR3 is TGTGCCCTCGGGGACACAAACTCCTACGAGCAGTACTTC.

V and J are TRBV5-1 and TRBJ2-7, with 7 bases identical to TRBD1. This CDR3 region has 14 residues. Trimming took 0 bases from V and 7 from J; bases not matched to a gene: 7. CDR1 is SGHRS, CDR2 YFSETQ, per germline. The CDR3 protein is CASSLDQGVFEQYF. In nucleotides, the CDR3 is TGCGCCAGCAGCTTGGATCAGGGGGTTTTTGAGCAGTACTTC. Filled out from reference TRBV5-1 and TRBJ2-7, the complete variable domain reads KAGVTQTPRYLIKTRGQQVTLSCSPISGHRSVSWYQQTPGQGLQFLFEYFSETQRNKGNFPGRFSGRQFSNSRSEMNVSTLELGDSALYLCASSLDQGVFEQYFGPGTRLTVT.

On this clone itself: Other DNA sequences within the sample encode an identical CDR3. This chain joins TRBV7-9 and TRBJ1-1; D is perhaps TRBD1 (5 bases). V was trimmed by 5 bases and J by 1 base, leaving 8 bases between them. The CDR3 is 13 amino acids. Germline V CDR1 and CDR2: SEHNR, FQNEAQ (reference sequence). CDR3 sequence reads: CASSPTGNTEAFF. Here the CDR3 DNA reads TGTGCCAGCAGCCCCACAGGGAACACTGAAGCTTTCTTT.

This chain uses TRBV30 with TRBJ1-1; maybe TRBD1 (6 bases). V shed 2 bases and J shed 0 bases, with 13 bases lying between them. CDR1 and CDR2 (germline): GTSNPN, SVGIG (reference sequence). The CDR3 covers 15 residues. CDR3 nucleotide sequence: TGTGCCTGGAGTCAGGACAGACACATGAACACTGAAGCTTTCTTT. Protein product: CAWSQDRHMNTEAFF. The whole variable domain, filled in from reference TRBV30 and TRBJ1-1, reads SQTIHQWPATLVQPVGSPLSLECTVEGTSNPNLYWYRQAAGRGLQLLFYSVGIGQISSEVPQNLSASRPQDRQFILSSKKLLLSDSGFYLCAWSQDRHMNTEAFFGQGTRLTVV.

The gene calls are TRBV7-9 and TRBJ1-1; D uncertain. Germline CDR1 reads SEHNR; CDR2 reads FQNEAQ (reference sequence). The CDR3 extends over 15 amino acids. Trimming removed 0 bases at V and 0 bases at J, with 8 bases between. In DNA, the CDR3 is TGTGCCAGCAGCTTAGCAGGCGGAGTGAACACTGAAGCTTTCTTT. The encoded protein is CASSLAGGVNTEAFF.

The chain is built from TRBV7-9 and TRBJ1-3, with 7 bases lining up with TRBD1. Germline V CDR1 and CDR2: SEHNR, FQNEAQ (reference sequence). J lost 3 bases, V lost 1 base, and 6 bases had no gene match. The CDR3 length is 16 residues. The CDR3 DNA is TGTGCCAGCAGCTTAGACAGGGGCACTAATGGAAACACCATATATTTT. Translated: CASSLDRGTNGNTIYF.

V is TRBV18 and J is TRBJ1-2; 9 bases map to TRBD1. The CDR3 is 15 amino acids. Germline trimming cut 3 bases from V and 4 bases from J; bases unmatched to any gene: 6. The germline CDR1 and CDR2 sequences are KGHSH and LQKENI. CDR3 nucleotide sequence: TGTGCCAGCTCACCCGGACAGGGGAGTACCTATGGCTACACCTTC. Its translation is CASSPGQGSTYGYTF.

The V call is TRBV11-2, the J call TRBJ1-2; 8 positions match TRBD1. CDR1 SGHAT and CDR2 FQNNGV come from the germline V gene. V lost 1 base, J lost 7 bases, and 8 bases stayed unmatched. This CDR3 comprises 15 residues. CDR3 nucleotides: TGTGCCAGCAGCTTAGGGGCAGCAGGGGGCGTTGGCTACACCTTC. Translation gives CASSLGAAGGVGYTF.

The J gene is TRBJ2-3, the V gene TRBV9; possibly TRBD2 for D (5 bases). V lost 0 bases and J 0 bases, leaving 14 bases between the germline ends. The CDR3 is made up of 17 amino acids. Germline CDR1 reads SGDLS; CDR2 reads YYNGEE. The CDR3: CASSVAFGEYSTDTQYF. The CDR3 nucleotides are TGTGCCAGCAGCGTAGCATTCGGGGAGTACAGCACAGATACGCAGTATTTT.

This chain connects TRBV6-1 to TRBJ2-3; unclear D gene. Trimming left V 3 bases short and J 6 bases short, with 10 bases between. This CDR3 comprises 13 residues. Germline V CDR1 and CDR2: MNHNS, SASEGT. This chain's CDR3 is CASSDLRYDTQYF. The CDR3 DNA reads TGTGCCAGCAGTGACCTGAGGTACGATACGCAGTATTTT.

The J gene is TRBJ2-5, the V gene TRBV7-8; 7 bases fit TRBD1. Germline loops: CDR1 SGHVS, CDR2 FQNEAQ. V shed 3 bases, J shed 5 bases, and the junction held 3 bases outside the gene matches. The CDR3 has 13 amino acids. CDR3 sequence: CASSLNRGETQYF. CDR3 DNA sequence: TGTGCCAGCAGCTTGAACAGGGGTGAGACCCAGTACTTC.

This chain joins TRBV7-9 and TRBJ1-4; TRBD1 matches 10 bases. Per the germline V gene, CDR1 is SEHNR and CDR2 is FQNEAQ (reference sequence). With V trimmed by 1 base and J by 7 bases, 0 bases remained unmatched. This CDR3 has 14 amino acids. The CDR3 nucleotides read TGTGCCAGCAGCTTAGGGACAGGGGGTGAAAAACTGTTTTTT. Its translation: CASSLGTGGEKLFF.

The V gene is TRBV6-4, the J gene TRBJ2-3, with TRBD1 identical over 10 bases. The V segment lost 4 bases and the J segment 3 bases; nucleotides outside the gene matches: 1. This CDR3 has 14 amino acids. Germline CDR1 reads MRHNA; CDR2 reads SNTAGT. The CDR3 is CASSAGQGTDTQYF. The CDR3 DNA reads as TGTGCCAGCAGTGCGGGACAGGGGACAGATACGCAGTATTTT.

The chain carries TRBV7-9 and TRBJ2-1, with a tentative D call TRBD1 (5 bases). The CDR3 is made up of 14 amino acids. Trimming pared 6 bases from V and 0 bases from J, leaving 9 bases between. Germline values: CDR1 SEHNR, CDR2 FQNEAQ (reference sequence). CDR3 nucleotide sequence: TGTGCCAGCAGTCCCGACAGCTCCTACAATGAGCAGTTCTTC. It encodes CASSPDSSYNEQFF.

The CDR3 region has the DNA TGTGCCAGCAGCCCCTCTGGTAGCGGGAACACAGATACGCAGTATTTT. Protein sequence: CASSPSGSGNTDTQYF. This chain joins TRBV9 and TRBJ2-3; TRBD2 matches 8 bases. This CDR3 spans 16 amino acids. Trimming cost V 4 bases and J 2 bases; bases outside gene matches: 9. Germline V CDR1 and CDR2: SGDLS, YYNGEE.

This rearrangement joins TRBV6-1 to TRBJ1-1; 7 bases are shared with TRBD1. V lost 2 bases, J lost 13 bases, and 7 bases stayed unmatched. The CDR3 extends over 12 amino acids. Germline V gene lookup returns CDR1 MNHNS and CDR2 SASEGT. The CDR3 DNA reads as TGTGCCAGCAGTGAATCGTACAGGGGAATTTTCTTT. Its translation is CASSESYRGIFF.

The chain has TRBV19 and TRBJ2-7, with D possibly being TRBD1 (6 bases). V was clipped by 6 bases and J by 6 bases, with 9 bases between them. The germline CDR1 and CDR2 sequences are LNHDA and SQIVND (reference sequence). The CDR3 is 11 residues long. The DNA for the CDR3 is TGTGCCAGTAGCACAGGGATCGAGCAGTACTTC. Its protein is CASSTGIEQYF.

The chain has TRBV27 and TRBJ2-2, with TRBD1 matching over 7 bases. The CDR3 consists of 15 residues. CDR1 is MNHEY, CDR2 SMNVEV, per germline (reference sequence). J was trimmed by 4 bases and V by 1 base; bases with no gene match: 3. The CDR3 DNA reads as TGTGCCAGCAGTTTATTCTCAGGGGGCACCGGGGAGCTGTTTTTT. Translated: CASSLFSGGTGELFF.